This T cell receptor beta chain came from a study of blood T cell repertoires in COVID-19. The overall study: Samples of COVID-19 (acute and convalescent) were obtained from the United States, Italy and Spain.

CDR3 length equals 12 residues. Germline CDR1 reads MNHEY; CDR2 reads SMNVEV (reference sequence). The method was immunoSEQ multiplex PCR; TCRdb's version includes in-frame clones alone and lacks a portion of them. The sample carries about 170,000 clones, around nine tenths recorded once. The chain employs TRBV27 and TRBJ2-4; tentatively, D is TRBD2 (6 bases). The sequence was obtained from a man aged 45 to 65 who had recovered from COVID-19. Specimen: peripheral blood. This CDR3 is CAAGLVKNIQYF. CDR3 nucleotide sequence: TGTGCGGCGGGGCTGGTCAAAAACATTCAGTACTTC.